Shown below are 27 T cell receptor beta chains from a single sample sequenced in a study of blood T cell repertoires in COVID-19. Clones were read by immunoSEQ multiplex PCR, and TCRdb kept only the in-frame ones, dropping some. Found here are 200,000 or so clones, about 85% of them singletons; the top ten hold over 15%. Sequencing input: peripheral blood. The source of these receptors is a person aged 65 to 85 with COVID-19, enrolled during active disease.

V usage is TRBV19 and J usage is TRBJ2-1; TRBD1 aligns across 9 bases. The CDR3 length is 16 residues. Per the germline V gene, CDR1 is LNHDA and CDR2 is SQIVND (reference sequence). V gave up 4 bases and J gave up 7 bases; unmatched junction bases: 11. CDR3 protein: CASSRKRTGVGNEQFF. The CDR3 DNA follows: TGTGCCAGTAGTAGAAAACGGACAGGGGTTGGGAATGAGCAGTTCTTC.

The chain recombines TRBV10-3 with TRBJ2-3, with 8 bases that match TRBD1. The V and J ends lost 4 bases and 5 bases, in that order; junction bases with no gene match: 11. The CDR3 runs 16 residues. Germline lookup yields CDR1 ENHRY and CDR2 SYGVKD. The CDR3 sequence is CAISGGTGGFRDTQYF. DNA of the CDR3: TGTGCCATCAGTGGAGGCACAGGGGGTTTTAGAGATACGCAGTATTTT.

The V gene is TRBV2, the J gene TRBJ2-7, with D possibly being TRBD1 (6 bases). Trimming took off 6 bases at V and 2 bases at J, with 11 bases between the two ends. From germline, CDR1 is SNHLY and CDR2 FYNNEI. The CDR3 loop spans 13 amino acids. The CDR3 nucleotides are TGTGCCAGCAGCGTGGGGGCGACCTACGAGCAGTACTTC. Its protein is CASSVGATYEQYF.

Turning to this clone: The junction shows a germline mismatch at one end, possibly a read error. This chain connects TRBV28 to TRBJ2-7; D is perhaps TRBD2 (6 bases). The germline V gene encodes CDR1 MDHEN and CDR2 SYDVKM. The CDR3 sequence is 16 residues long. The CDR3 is CASSPAGTGDRYERYF. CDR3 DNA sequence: TGTGCCAGCAGTCCCGCCGGGACGGGGGATCGCTACGAGCGGTACTTC.

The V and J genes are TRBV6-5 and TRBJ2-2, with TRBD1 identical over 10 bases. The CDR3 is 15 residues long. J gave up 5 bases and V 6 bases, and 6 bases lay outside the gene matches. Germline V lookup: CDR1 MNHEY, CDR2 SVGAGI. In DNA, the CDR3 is TGTGCCAGCAGGCGACAGGGGGCCTGGACCGGGGAGCTGTTTTTT. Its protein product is CASRRQGAWTGELFF.

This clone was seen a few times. The chain's CDR3 is CASSPSRGNQPQHF. CDR3 nucleotides: TGTGCCAGTAGCCCCTCGCGGGGCAATCAGCCCCAGCATTTT. The J gene is TRBJ1-5, the V gene TRBV19; D gene uncertain. This CDR3 comprises 14 residues. Trimming removed 6 bases at V and 2 bases at J, with 11 bases between. The germline V gene has CDR1 LNHDA and CDR2 SQIVND (reference sequence).

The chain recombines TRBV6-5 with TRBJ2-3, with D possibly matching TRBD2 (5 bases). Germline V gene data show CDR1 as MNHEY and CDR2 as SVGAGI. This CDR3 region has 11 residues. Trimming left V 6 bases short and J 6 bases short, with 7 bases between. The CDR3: CASSRGDTQYF. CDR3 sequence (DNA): TGTGCCAGCAGCCGAGGGGATACGCAGTATTTT.

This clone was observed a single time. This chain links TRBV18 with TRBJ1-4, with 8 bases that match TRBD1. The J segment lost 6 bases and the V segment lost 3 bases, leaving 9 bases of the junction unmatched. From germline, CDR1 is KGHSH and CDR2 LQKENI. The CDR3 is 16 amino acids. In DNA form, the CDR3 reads TGTGCCAGCTCACCCATCTCAGGGGGCAAAGATGAAAAACTGTTTTTT. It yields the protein CASSPISGGKDEKLFF. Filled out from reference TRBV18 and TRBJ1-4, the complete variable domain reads NAGVMQNPRHLVRRRGQEARLRCSPMKGHSHVYWYRQLPEEGLKFMVYLQKENIIDESGMPKERFSAEFPKEGPSILRIQQVVRGDSAAYFCASSPISGGKDEKLFFGSGTQLSVL.

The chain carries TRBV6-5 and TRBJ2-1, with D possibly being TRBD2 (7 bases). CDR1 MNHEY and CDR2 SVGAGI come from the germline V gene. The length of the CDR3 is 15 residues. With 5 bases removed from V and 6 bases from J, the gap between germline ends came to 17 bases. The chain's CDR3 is CASSSGEGGINEQFF. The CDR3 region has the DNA TGTGCCAGCAGTAGCGGGGAGGGGGGGATCAATGAGCAGTTCTTC.

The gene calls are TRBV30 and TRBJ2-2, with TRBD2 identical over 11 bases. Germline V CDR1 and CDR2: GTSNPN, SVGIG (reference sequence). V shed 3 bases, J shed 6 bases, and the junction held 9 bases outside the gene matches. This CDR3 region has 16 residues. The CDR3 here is CAWRLAGASRAGELFF. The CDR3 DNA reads TGTGCCTGGAGACTAGCGGGAGCATCTAGGGCCGGGGAGCTGTTTTTT.

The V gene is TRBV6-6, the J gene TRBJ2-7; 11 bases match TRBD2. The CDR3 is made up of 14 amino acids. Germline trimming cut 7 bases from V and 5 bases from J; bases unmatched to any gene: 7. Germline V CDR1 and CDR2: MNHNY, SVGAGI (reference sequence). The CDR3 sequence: CASTPRLAGNEQYF. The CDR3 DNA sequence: TGTGCCAGCACCCCCCGACTAGCGGGAAACGAGCAGTACTTC.

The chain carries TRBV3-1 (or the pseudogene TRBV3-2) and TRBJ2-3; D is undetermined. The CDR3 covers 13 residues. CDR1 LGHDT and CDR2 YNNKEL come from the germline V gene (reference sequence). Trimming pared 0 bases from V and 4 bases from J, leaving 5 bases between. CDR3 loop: CASSQDPADTQYF. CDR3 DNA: TGTGCCAGCAGCCAAGATCCGGCAGATACGCAGTATTTT.

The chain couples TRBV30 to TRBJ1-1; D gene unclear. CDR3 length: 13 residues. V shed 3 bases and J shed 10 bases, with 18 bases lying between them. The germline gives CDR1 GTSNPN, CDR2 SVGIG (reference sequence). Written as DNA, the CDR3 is TGTGCCTGGAGCATATCCTCACTGAGTGGAGCTTTCTTT. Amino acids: CAWSISSLSGAFF.

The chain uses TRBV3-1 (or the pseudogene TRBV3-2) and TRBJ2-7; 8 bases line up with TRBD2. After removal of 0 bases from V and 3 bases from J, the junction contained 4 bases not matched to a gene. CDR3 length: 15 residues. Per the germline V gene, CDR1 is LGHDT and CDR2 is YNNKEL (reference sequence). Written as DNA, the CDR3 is TGTGCCAGCAGCCAAGATCCAGCGGGGGTCTACGAGCAGTACTTC. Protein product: CASSQDPAGVYEQYF.

The CDR3: CASSLAGPTGETQYF. CDR3 in DNA: TGTGCCAGCAGCTTGGCCGGGCCCACGGGGGAGACCCAGTACTTC. V usage is TRBV5-6 and J usage is TRBJ2-5, with D possibly TRBD2 on 5 matching bases. The V and J ends lost 0 bases and 5 bases respectively, with 14 bases between them. CDR1 is SGHDT and CDR2 is YYEEEE in the germline V gene. This CDR3 has 15 residues.

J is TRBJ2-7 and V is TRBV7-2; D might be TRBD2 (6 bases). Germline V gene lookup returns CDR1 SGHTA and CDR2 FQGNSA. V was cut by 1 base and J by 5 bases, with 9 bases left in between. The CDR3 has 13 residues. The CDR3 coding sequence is TGTGCCAGCAGCTTAGGGGGCGGGAACGAGCAGTACTTC. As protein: CASSLGGGNEQYF.

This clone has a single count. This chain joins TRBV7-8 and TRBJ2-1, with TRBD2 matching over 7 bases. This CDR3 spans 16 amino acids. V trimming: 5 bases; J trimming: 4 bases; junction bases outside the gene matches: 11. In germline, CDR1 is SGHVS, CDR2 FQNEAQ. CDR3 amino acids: CASSKPLAAQYNEQFF. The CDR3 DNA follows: TGTGCCAGCAGCAAGCCTCTAGCGGCCCAGTACAATGAGCAGTTCTTC.

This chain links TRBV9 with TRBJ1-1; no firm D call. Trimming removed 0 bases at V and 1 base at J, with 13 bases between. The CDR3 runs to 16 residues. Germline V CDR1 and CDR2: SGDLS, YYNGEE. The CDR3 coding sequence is TGTGCCAGCAGCGTAGCCCCAGGACTCCAGAACACTGAAGCTTTCTTT. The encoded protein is CASSVAPGLQNTEAFF. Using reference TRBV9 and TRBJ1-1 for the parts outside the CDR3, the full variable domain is DSGVTQTPKHLITATGQRVTLRCSPRSGDLSVYWYQQSLDQGLQFLIQYYNGEERAKGNILERFSAQQFPDLHSELNLSSLELGDSALYFCASSVAPGLQNTEAFFGQGTRLTVV.

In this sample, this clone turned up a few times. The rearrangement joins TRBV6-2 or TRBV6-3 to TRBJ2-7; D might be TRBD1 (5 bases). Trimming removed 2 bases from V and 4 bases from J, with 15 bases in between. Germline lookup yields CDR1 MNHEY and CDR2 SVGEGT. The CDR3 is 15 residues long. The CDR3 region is CASSYGAPTTYEQYF. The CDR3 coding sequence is TGTGCCAGCAGTTACGGGGCCCCAACCACGTACGAGCAGTACTTC.

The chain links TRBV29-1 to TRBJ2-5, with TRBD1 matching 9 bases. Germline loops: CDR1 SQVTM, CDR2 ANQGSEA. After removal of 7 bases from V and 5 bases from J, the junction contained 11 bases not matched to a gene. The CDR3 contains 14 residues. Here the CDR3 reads CSAMDRGHGETQYF. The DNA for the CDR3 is TGCAGCGCCATGGACAGGGGCCATGGGGAGACCCAGTACTTC.

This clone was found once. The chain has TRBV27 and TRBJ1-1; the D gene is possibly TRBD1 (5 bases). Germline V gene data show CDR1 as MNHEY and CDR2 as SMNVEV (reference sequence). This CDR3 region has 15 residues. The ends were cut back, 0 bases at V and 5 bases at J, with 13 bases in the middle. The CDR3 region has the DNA TGTGCCAGCAGTTTATCTTCAGGGCGGACGACTGAAGCTTTCTTT. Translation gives CASSLSSGRTTEAFF.

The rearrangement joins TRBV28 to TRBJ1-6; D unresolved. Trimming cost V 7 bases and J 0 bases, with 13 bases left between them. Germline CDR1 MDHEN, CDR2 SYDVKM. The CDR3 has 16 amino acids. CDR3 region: CASIPGGSSYNSPLHF. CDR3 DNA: TGTGCCAGCATTCCGGGAGGGAGCTCCTATAATTCACCCCTCCACTTT. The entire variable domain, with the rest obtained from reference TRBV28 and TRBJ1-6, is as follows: DVKVTQSSRYLVKRTGEKVFLECVQDMDHENMFWYRQDPGLGLRLIYFSYDVKMKEKGDIPEGYSVSREKKERFSLILESASTNQTSMYLCASIPGGSSYNSPLHFGNGTRLTVT.

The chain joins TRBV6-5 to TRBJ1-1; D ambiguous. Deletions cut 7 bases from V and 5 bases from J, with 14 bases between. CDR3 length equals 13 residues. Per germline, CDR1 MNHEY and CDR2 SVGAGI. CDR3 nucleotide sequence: TGTGCCAGCACGGGGAGATGGGGAACTGAAGCTTTCTTT. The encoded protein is CASTGRWGTEAFF.

The chain's CDR3 is CASSSIVQGRGTDTQYF. CDR3 bases: TGTGCCAGCAGCTCGATAGTCCAGGGCCGAGGCACAGATACGCAGTATTTT. The rearrangement joins TRBV9 to TRBJ2-3, with a possible D match to TRBD1 (5 bases). V was pared by 4 bases and J by 1 base, with 19 bases between. Per germline, CDR1 SGDLS and CDR2 YYNGEE. The CDR3 contains 17 residues.

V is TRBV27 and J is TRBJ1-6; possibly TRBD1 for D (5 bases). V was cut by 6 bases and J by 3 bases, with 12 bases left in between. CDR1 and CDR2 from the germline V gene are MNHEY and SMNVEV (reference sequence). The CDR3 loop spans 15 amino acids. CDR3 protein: CASRPGLFYNSPLHF. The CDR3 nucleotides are TGTGCCAGCAGGCCGGGACTCTTCTATAATTCACCCCTCCACTTT.

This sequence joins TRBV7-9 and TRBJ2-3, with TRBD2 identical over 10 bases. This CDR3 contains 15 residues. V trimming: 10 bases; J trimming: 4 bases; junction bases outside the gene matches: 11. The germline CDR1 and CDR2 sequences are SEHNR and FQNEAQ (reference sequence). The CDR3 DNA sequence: TGTGCCATCCCCGTGCAGCGGGGGGGTTCAGATACGCAGTATTTT. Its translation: CAIPVQRGGSDTQYF. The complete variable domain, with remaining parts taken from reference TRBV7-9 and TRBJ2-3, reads DTGVSQNPRHKITKRGQNVTFRCDPISEHNRLYWYRQTLGQGPEFLTYFQNEAQLEKSRLLSDRFSAERPKGSFSTLEIQRTEQGDSAMYLCAIPVQRGGSDTQYFGPGTRLTVL.

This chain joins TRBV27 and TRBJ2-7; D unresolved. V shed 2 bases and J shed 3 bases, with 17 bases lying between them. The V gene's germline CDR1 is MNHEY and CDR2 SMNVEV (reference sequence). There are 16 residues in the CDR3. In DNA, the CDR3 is TGTGCCAGCAGTTTAAAGTCGTTCGGCCCAGGCTACGAGCAGTACTTC. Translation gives CASSLKSFGPGYEQYF.